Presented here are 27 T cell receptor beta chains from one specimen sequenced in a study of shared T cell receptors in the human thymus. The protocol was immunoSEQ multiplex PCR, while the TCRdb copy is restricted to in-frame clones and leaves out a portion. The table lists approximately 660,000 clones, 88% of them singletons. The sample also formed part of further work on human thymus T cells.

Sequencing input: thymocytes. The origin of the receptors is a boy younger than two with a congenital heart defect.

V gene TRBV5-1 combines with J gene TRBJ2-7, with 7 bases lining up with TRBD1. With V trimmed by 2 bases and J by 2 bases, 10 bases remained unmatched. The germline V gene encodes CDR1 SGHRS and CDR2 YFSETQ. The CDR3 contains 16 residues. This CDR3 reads CASSFRGSPRTYEQYF. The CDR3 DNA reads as TGCGCCAGCAGCTTCAGGGGGAGCCCTCGTACCTACGAGCAGTACTTC. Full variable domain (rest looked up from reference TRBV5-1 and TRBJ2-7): KAGVTQTPRYLIKTRGQQVTLSCSPISGHRSVSWYQQTPGQGLQFLFEYFSETQRNKGNFPGRFSGRQFSNSRSEMNVSTLELGDSALYLCASSFRGSPRTYEQYFGPGTRLTVT.

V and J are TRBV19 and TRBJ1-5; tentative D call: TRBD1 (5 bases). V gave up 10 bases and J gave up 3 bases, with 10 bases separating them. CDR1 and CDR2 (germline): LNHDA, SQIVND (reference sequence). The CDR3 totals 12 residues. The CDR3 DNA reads TGTGCCATTCAGGGTCCCAATCAGCCCCAGCATTTT. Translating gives CAIQGPNQPQHF.

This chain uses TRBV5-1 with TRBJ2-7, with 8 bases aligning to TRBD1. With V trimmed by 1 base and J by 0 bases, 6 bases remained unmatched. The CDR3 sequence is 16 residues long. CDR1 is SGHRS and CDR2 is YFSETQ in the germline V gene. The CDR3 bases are TGCGCCAGCAGCTTGTGTGGGGACAGGAGCTCCTACGAGCAGTACTTC. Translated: CASSLCGDRSSYEQYF.

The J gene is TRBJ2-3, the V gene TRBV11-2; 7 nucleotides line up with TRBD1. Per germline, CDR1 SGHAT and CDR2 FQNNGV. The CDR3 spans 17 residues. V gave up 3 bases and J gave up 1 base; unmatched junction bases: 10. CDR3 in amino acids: CASSFPRGGAGTDTQYF. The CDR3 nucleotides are TGTGCCAGCAGCTTTCCGAGAGGGGGCGCCGGCACAGATACGCAGTATTTT.

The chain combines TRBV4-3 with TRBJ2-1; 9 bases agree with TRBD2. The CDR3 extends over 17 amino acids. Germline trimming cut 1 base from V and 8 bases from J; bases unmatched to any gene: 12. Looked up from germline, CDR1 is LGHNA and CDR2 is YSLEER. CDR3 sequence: CASSQGASGANLDEQFF. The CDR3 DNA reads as TGCGCCAGCAGCCAAGGGGCTAGCGGGGCCAATTTAGATGAGCAGTTCTTC.

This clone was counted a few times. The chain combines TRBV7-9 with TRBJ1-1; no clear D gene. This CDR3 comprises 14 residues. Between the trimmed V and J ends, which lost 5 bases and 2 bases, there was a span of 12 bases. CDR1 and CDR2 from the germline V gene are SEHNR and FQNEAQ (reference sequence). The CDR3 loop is CASSPGQANTEAFF. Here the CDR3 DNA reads TGTGCCAGCAGCCCAGGTCAGGCTAACACTGAAGCTTTCTTT.

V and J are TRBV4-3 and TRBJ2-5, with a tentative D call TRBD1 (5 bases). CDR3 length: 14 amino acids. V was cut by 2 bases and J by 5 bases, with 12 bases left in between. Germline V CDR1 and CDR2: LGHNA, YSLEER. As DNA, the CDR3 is TGCGCCAGCAGCCAACAGGGCCTCAGGGAGACCCAGTACTTC. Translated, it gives CASSQQGLRETQYF.

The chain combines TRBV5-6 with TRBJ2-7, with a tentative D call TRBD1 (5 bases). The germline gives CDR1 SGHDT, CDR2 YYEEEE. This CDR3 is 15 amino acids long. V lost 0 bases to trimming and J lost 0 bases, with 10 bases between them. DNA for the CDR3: TGTGCCAGCAGCTTGGCTCAGGGCAGCTCCTACGAGCAGTACTTC. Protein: CASSLAQGSSYEQYF.

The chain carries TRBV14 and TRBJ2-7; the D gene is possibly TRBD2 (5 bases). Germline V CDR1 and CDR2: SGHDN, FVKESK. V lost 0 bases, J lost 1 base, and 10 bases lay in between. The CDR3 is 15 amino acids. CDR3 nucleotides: TGTGCCAGCAGCCAAGATAGGAGGCGGTCCTACGAGCAGTACTTC. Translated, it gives CASSQDRRRSYEQYF.

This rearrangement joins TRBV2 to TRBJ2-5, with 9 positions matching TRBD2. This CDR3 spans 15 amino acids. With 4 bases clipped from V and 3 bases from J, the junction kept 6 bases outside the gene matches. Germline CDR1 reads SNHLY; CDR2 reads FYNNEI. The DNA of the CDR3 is TGTGCCAGCAGTGGGGGCGGGAGGGCCGAAGAGACCCAGTACTTC. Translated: CASSGGGRAEETQYF.

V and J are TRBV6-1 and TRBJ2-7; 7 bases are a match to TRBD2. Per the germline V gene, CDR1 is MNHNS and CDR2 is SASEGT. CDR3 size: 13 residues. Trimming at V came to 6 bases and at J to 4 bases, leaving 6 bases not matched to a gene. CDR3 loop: CASRLARVYEQYF. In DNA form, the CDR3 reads TGTGCCAGCAGACTAGCGAGAGTTTACGAGCAGTACTTC.

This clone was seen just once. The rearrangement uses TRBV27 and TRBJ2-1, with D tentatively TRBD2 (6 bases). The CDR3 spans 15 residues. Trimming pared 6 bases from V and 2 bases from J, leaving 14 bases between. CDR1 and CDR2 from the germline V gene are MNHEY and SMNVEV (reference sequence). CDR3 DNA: TGTGCCAGCAGCCATCATGGGGGGACCTACAATGAGCAGTTCTTC. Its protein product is CASSHHGGTYNEQFF.

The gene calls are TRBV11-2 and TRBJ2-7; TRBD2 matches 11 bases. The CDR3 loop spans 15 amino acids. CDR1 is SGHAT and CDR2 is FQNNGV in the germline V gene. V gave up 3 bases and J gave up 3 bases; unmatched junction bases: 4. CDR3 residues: CASSFRTSGRYEQYF. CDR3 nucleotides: TGTGCCAGCAGCTTCCGGACTAGCGGGCGCTACGAGCAGTACTTC.

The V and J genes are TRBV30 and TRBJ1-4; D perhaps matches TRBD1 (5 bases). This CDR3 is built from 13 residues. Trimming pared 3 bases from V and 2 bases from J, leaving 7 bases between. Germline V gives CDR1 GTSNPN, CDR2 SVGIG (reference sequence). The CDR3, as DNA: TGTGCCTGGAGCCGACAGACTAATGAAAAACTGTTTTTT. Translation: CAWSRQTNEKLFF.

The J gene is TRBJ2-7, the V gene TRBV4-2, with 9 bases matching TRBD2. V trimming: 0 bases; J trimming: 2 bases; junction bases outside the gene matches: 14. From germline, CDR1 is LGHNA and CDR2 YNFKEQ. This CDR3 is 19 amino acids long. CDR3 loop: CASSQDRPGLATMTYEQYF. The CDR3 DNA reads TGTGCCAGCAGCCAAGACAGGCCAGGACTAGCGACGATGACCTACGAGCAGTACTTC.

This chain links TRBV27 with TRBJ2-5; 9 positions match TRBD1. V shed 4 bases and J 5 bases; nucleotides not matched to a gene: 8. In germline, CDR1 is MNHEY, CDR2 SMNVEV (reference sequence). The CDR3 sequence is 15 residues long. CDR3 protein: CASSSTTGGRETQYF. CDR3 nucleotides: TGTGCCAGCAGTTCTACCACAGGGGGCAGGGAGACCCAGTACTTC.

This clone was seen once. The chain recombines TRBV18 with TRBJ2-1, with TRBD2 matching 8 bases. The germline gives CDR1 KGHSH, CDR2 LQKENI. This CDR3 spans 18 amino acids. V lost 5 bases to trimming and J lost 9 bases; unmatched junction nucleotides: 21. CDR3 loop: CASSCDGRRGLGRLEQFF. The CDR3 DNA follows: TGTGCCAGCTCATGCGATGGACGGCGGGGACTAGGTCGGCTTGAGCAGTTCTTC. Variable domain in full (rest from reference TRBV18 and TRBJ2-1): NAGVMQNPRHLVRRRGQEARLRCSPMKGHSHVYWYRQLPEEGLKFMVYLQKENIIDESGMPKERFSAEFPKEGPSILRIQQVVRGDSAAYFCASSCDGRRGLGRLEQFFGPGTRLTVL.

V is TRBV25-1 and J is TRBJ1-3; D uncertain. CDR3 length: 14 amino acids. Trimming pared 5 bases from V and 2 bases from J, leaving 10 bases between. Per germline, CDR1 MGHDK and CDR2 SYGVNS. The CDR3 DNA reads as TGTGCCAGCAGTCCTCCCTCTCCTGGAAACACCATATATTTT. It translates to CASSPPSPGNTIYF.

CDR3 region: CASSKQGRGNQPQHF. The CDR3 nucleotides are TGTGCCAGCAGCAAACAGGGGCGGGGCAATCAGCCCCAGCATTTT. The chain joins TRBV5-6 to TRBJ1-5, with TRBD1 matching over 7 bases. This CDR3 has 15 residues. V lost 4 bases to trimming and J lost 2 bases; unmatched junction nucleotides: 6. Germline CDR1 and CDR2: SGHDT and YYEEEE. The full variable domain, in which reference TRBV5-6 and TRBJ1-5 provide the parts outside the CDR3, is DAGVTQSPTHLIKTRGQQVTLRCSPKSGHDTVSWYQQALGQGPQFIFQYYEEEERQRGNFPDRFSGHQFPNYSSELNVNALLLGDSALYLCASSKQGRGNQPQHFGDGTRLSIL.

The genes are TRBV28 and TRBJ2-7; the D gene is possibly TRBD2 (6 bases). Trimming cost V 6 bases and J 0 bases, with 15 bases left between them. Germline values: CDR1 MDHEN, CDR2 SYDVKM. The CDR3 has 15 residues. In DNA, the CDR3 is TGTGCCAGCAGCAATGACCAGCGGGTCTCCTACGAGCAGTACTTC. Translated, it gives CASSNDQRVSYEQYF. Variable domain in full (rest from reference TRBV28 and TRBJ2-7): DVKVTQSSRYLVKRTGEKVFLECVQDMDHENMFWYRQDPGLGLRLIYFSYDVKMKEKGDIPEGYSVSREKKERFSLILESASTNQTSMYLCASSNDQRVSYEQYFGPGTRLTVT.

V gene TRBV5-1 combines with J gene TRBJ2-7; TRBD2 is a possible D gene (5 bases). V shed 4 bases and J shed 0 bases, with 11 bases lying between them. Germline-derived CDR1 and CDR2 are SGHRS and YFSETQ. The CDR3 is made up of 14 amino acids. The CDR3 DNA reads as TGCGCCAGCAGCCACGGACTGAGCTCCTACGAGCAGTACTTC. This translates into CASSHGLSSYEQYF.

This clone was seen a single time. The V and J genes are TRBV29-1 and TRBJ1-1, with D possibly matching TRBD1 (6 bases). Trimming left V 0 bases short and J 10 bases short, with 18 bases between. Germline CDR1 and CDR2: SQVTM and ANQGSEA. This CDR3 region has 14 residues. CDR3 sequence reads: CSVEDRGAGRTAFF. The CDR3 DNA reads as TGCAGCGTTGAAGATCGGGGGGCGGGGAGGACAGCTTTCTTT.

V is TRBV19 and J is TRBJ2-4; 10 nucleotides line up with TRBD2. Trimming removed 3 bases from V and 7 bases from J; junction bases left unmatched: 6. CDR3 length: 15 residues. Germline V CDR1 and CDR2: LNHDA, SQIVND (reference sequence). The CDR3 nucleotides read TGTGCCAGTAGTATCGGTCTAGCGGGAGCTAACATTCAGTACTTC. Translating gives CASSIGLAGANIQYF.

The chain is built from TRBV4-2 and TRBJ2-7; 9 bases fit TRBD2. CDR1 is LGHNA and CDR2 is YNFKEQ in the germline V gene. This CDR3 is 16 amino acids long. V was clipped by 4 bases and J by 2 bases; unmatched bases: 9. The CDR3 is CASSPGGREGPYEQYF. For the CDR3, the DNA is TGTGCCAGCAGCCCGGGCGGGCGGGAGGGTCCCTACGAGCAGTACTTC.

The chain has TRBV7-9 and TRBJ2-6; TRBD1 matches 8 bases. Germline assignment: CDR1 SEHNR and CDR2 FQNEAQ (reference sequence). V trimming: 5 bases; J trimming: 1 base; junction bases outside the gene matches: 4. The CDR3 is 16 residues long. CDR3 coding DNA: TGTGCCAGCAGCGGCAGGACAGGGTCTGGGGCCAACGTCCTGACTTTC. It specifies CASSGRTGSGANVLTF. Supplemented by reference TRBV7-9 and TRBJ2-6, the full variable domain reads DTGVSQNPRHKITKRGQNVTFRCDPISEHNRLYWYRQTLGQGPEFLTYFQNEAQLEKSRLLSDRFSAERPKGSFSTLEIQRTEQGDSAMYLCASSGRTGSGANVLTFGAGSRLTVL.

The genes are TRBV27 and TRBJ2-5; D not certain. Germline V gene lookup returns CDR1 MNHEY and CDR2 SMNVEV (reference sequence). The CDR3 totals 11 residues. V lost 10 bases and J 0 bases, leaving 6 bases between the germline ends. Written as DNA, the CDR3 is TGTGCCACCCGGTACCAAGAGACCCAGTACTTC. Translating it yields CATRYQETQYF.

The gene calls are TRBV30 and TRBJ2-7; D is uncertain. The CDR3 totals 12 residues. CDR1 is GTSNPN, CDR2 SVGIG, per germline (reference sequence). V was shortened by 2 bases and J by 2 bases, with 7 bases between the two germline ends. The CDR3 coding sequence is TGTGCCTGGAGTAGTGCAGCCTACGAGCAGTACTTC. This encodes CAWSSAAYEQYF.